The sequence of this T cell receptor beta chain was determined in a study of response to subunit inactivated influenza vaccine. Deletions cut 6 bases from V and 6 bases from J, with 11 bases between. Germline CDR1 and CDR2: SEHNR and FQNEAQ (reference sequence). The CDR3 runs to 13 residues. A note on this clonotype: Its specificity is unknown.

Findings of the study overall: Authors proposed each seasonal influenza vaccination draws in few new T cells.

TCRdb re-analysed the RT-PCR reads in MiXCR, keeping a single row per CDR3 protein. The sample holds hundreds of thousands of distinct CDR3 sequences, roughly 14% seen once. The TCR originated in a man aged 45-60 years who received an inactivated influenza vaccine. The sequencing here drew on PBMCs from blood, taken approximately 12 days after vaccination. The V and J genes are TRBV7-9 and TRBJ2-2, with D hard to call. The CDR3 reads CASSRQFAGELFF. In DNA, the CDR3 is TGTGCCAGCAGTCGACAATTCGCCGGGGAGCTGTTTTTT.